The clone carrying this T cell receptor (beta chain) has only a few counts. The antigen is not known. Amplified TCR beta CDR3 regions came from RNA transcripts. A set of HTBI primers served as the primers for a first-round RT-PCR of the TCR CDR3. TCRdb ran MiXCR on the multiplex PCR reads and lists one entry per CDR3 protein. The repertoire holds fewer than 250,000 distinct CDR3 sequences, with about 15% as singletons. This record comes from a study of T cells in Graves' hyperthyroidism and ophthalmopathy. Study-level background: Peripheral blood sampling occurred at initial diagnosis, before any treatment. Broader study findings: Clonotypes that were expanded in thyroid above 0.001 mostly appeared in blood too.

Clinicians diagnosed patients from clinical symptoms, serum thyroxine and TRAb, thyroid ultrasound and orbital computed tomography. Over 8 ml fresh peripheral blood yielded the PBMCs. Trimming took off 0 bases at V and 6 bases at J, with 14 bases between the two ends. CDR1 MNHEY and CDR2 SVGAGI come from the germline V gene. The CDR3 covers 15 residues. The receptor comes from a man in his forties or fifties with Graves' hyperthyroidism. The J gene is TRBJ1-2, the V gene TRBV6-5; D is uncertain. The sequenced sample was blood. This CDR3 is CASSYSGLTRDGYTF. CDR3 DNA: TGTGCCAGCAGTTACTCGGGCCTAACTCGGGATGGCTACACCTTC.